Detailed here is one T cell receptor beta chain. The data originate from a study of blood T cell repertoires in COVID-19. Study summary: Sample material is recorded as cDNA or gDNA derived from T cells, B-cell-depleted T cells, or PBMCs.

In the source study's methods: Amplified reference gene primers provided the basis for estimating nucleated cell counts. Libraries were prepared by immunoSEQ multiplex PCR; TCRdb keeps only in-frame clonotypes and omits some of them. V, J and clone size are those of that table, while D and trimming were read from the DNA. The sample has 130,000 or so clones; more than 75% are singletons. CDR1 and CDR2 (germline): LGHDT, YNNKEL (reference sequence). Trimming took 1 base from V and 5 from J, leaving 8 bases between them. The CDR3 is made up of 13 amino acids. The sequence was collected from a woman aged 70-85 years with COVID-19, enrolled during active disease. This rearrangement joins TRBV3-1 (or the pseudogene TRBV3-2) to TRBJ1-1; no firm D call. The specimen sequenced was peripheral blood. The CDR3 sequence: CASSQGRETEAFF. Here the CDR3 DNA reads TGTGCCAGCAGCCAAGGCCGGGAAACTGAAGCTTTCTTT.